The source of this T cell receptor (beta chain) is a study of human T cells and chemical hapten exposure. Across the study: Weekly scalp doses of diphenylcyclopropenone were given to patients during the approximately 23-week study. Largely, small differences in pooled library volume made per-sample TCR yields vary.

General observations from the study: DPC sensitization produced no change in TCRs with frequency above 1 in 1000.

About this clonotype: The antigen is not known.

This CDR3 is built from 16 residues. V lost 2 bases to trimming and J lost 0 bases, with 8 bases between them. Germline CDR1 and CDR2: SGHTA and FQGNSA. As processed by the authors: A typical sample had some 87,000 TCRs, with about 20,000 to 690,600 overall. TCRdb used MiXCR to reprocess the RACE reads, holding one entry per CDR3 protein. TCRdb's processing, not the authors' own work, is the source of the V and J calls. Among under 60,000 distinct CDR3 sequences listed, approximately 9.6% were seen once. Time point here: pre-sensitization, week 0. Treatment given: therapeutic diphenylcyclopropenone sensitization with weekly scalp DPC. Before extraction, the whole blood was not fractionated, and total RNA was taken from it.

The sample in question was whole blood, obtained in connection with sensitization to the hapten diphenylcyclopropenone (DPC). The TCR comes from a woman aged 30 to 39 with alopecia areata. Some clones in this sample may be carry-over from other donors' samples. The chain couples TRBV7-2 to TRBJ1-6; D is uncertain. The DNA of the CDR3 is TGTGCCAGCAGCTTATACCCAAGCTCCTATAATTCACCCCTCCACTTT. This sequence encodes CASSLYPSSYNSPLHF. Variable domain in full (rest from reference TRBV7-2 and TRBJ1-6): GAGVSQSPSNKVTEKGKDVELRCDPISGHTALYWYRQSLGQGLEFLIYFQGNSAPDKSGLPSDRFSAERTGGSVSTLTIQRTQQEDSAVYLCASSLYPSSYNSPLHFGNGTRLTVT.